This entry concerns a single T cell receptor beta chain. What it binds is not known. CDR1 is MGHRA and CDR2 is YSYEKL in the germline V gene. V was clipped by 3 bases and J by 5 bases; unmatched bases: 8. There are 15 residues in the CDR3. This entry belongs to a study of CD4+ T cells in melanoma. Study observations and caveats: A reported correlation linked neoantigen-specific CD4+ T cells to CD8+, macrophage and B cell function. Diverse differentiation states were reported for melanoma neoantigen-specific CD4+ T cells.

The protocol was immunoSEQ multiplex PCR, while the TCRdb copy is restricted to in-frame clones and leaves out a portion. In the table there are 13,000 to 15,000 clones, roughly two thirds of which are singletons. The rearrangement uses TRBV4-1 and TRBJ2-5; 8 bases agree with TRBD2. This TCR was recovered from a human donor with melanoma. Input material: cells from a culture (not recorded whether cultured in vitro). The CDR3 region has the DNA TGCGCCAGCAGCCATATCGGGGGGGGCCGGGAGACCCAGTACTTC. This sequence encodes CASSHIGGGRETQYF.